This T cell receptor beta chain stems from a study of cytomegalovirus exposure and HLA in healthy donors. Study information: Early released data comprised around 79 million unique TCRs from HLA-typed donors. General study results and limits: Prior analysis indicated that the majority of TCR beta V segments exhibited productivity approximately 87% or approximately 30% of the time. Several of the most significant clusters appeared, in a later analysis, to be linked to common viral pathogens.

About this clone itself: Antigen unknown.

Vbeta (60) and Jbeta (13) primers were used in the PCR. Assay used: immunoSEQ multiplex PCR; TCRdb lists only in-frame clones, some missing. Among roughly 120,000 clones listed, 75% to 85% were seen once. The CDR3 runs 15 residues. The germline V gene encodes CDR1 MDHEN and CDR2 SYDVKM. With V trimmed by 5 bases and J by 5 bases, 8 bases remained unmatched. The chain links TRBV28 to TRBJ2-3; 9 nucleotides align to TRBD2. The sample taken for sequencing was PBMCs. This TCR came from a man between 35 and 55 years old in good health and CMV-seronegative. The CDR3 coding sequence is TGTGCCAGCAGTGAGACTAGCGGAATAGAAGATACGCAGTATTTT. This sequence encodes CASSETSGIEDTQYF.